This entry describes one T cell receptor (beta chain). Its antigen remains unknown. The CDR3 consists of 12 residues. Germline V gene data show CDR1 as SGHTA and CDR2 as FQGTGA. Deletions cut 6 bases from V and 6 bases from J, with 8 bases between. Some clones are missing from TCRdb's copy, which holds only in-frame ones; the method was immunoSEQ multiplex PCR. The sample lists tens of thousands of clones; approximately 84% were seen once. The data stem from a study of T cells in localized non-small cell lung cancer. Study-level findings and limits: It was uninvolved adjacent lung that showed the highest T cell clonality, exceeding tumor. Because sequencing included only one region (of the tumor), heterogeneity remains possible. Researchers found a median around 57 of the top 100 tumor clones in adjacent lung. There was an association of higher blood T cell density with longer overall survival.

This specimen consisted of peripheral blood, obtained before any cancer treatment. The J gene is TRBJ2-2, the V gene TRBV7-3, with D perhaps matching TRBD2 (6 bases). The receptor comes from a female donor aged 60 or older with stage I lung adenocarcinoma. CDR3 bases: TGTGCCAGCAGGCGGGACTCCGGGGAGCTGTTTTTT. Its protein product is CASRRDSGELFF.